The entry below describes one T cell receptor (beta chain). This sample is drawn from a study of CD8 T cells in Susac syndrome. Reverse transcription of roughly 0.45 to 1 ug RNA was carried out with random hexamers. By means of immunoSEQ multiplex PCR, TCR beta CDR3 spanning 54 Vbeta and 13 Jbeta underwent amplification. One entry per CDR3 protein, called by TCRdb with MiXCR from the immunoSEQ multiplex PCR reads. There are about 130,000 distinct CDR3 sequences in the sample; 90% to 95% occur only once, and over 0.07% lies in the top ten. TCR beta sequencing covered blood CD8+ and CD4+ T cells. As controls, healthy donors matched for age and sex were used. CDR3 length: 14 residues. V lost 1 base and J lost 10, with 17 bases in between. CDR1 is DFQATT, CDR2 SNEGSKA, per germline (reference sequence).

V usage is TRBV20-1 and J usage is TRBJ2-1; D may be TRBD2 (6 bases). Specimen: CD4+ T cells from PBMCs. The sequence derives from a human donor in good health. CDR3 region: CSARVLGLGQEQFF. The CDR3 nucleotides are TGCAGTGCTAGAGTCCTGGGACTTGGCCAGGAGCAGTTCTTC.